This TCR beta chain was identified in a study of T cell responses to AZD1222 COVID-19 vaccine. Germline values: CDR1 SGHKS, CDR2 YYEKEE (reference sequence). CDR3 length equals 15 residues. V dropped 4 bases and J dropped 2 bases, with 15 bases sitting between them. Sequenced by immunoSEQ multiplex PCR; TCRdb stores in-frame clones only, minus some. The sample has under 300,000 clones, 85% to 95% seen once. With regard to this clone: Its specificity is not known.

General observations from the study: Clonal diversity was possibly underestimated, and white British individuals and females predominated among donors. Baseline seropositivity occurred in only six AZD1222 recipients. Unmutated regions of variants are reportedly targeted by nearly half of spike-specific TCRs.

The source was peripheral blood, collected on day 0 of AZD1222 vaccination. The chain joins TRBV5-5 to TRBJ1-2; D is perhaps TRBD1 (5 bases). The source is an adult in good health. The CDR3 protein is CASSLSSTENYGYTF. The CDR3 coding sequence is TGTGCCAGCAGCCTCTCCTCGACAGAAAACTATGGCTACACCTTC.